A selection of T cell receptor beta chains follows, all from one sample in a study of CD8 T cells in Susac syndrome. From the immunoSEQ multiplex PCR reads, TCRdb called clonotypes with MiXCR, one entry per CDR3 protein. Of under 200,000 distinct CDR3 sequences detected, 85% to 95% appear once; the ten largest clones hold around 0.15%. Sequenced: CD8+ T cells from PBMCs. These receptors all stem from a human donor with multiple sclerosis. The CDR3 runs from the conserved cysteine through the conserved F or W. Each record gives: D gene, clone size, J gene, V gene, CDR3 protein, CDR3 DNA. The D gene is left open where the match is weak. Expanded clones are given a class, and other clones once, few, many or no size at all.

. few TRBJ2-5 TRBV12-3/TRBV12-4 CASSPLGETQYF TGTGCCAGCAGTCCCTTGGGAGAGACCCAGTACTTC
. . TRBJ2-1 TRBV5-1 CASSWAYVNEQFF TGCGCCAGCAGCTGGGCATACGTAAATGAGCAGTTCTTC
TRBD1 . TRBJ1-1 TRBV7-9 CASSAQGDRNTEAFF TGTGCCAGCAGCGCACAGGGGGATAGGAACACTGAAGCTTTCTTT
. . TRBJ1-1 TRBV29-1 CSVGSGAEAFF TGCAGCGTTGGTTCAGGGGCTGAAGCTTTCTTT
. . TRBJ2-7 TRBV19 CASTRGFYEQYF TGTGCCAGTACTCGGGGTTTCTACGAGCAGTACTTC
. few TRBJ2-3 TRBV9 CASSVVSTDTQYF TGTGCCAGCAGCGTAGTTAGCACAGATACGCAGTATTTT
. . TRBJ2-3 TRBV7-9 CASSSMADTQYF TGTGCCAGCAGCTCCATGGCAGATACGCAGTATTTT
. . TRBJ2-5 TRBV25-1 CASTGLSETQYF TGTGCCAGCACAGGCCTTTCAGAGACCCAGTACTTC
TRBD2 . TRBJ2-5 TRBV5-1 CASAGGSQQETQYF TGCGCCAGCGCCGGGGGGAGTCAACAAGAGACCCAGTACTTC
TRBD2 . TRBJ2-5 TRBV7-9 CASSPRRTSGEQETQYF TGTGCCAGCAGCCCACGGAGGACTAGCGGGGAACAAGAGACCCAGTACTTC
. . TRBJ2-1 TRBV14 CASSQVRDNEQFF TGTGCCAGCAGCCAAGTGAGGGACAATGAGCAGTTCTTC
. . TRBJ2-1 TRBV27 CASSWGFYNEQFF TGTGCCAGCAGTTGGGGGTTCTACAATGAGCAGTTCTTC
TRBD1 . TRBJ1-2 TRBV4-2 CASSQERGQGFRGYTF TGTGCCAGCAGCCAAGAGCGAGGACAGGGTTTCCGCGGCTACACCTTC
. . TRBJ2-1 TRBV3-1 CASSQDGRSHNEQFF TGTGCCAGCAGCCAAGATGGACGGAGCCACAATGAGCAGTTCTTC
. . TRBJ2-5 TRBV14 CASSWDFQETQYF TGTGCCAGCAGCTGGGACTTCCAAGAGACCCAGTACTTC
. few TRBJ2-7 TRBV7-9 CASSGSYEQYF TGTGCCAGCAGTGGCTCCTACGAGCAGTACTTC
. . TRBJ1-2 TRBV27 CASGPGAHYGYTF TGTGCCAGCGGTCCTGGGGCTCACTATGGCTACACCTTC
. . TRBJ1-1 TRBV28 CASSVPGFMNTEAFF TGTGCCAGCAGTGTACCCGGGTTCATGAACACTGAAGCTTTCTTT
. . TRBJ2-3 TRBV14 CASAIRTDTQYF TGTGCCAGCGCTATCCGAACAGATACGCAGTATTTT
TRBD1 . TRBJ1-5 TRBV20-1 CSAMDRGYNQPQHF TGCAGTGCTATGGACAGGGGCTACAATCAGCCCCAGCATTTT
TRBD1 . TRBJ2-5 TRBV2 CASSTDRGQKTQYF TGTGCCAGCAGTACGGACAGGGGGCAGAAGACCCAGTACTTC
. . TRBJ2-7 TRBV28 CASSPDRPGMREQYF TGTGCCAGCAGCCCCGACCGCCCAGGGATGCGGGAGCAGTACTTC
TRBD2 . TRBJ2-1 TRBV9 CASSPRGDEQFF TGTGCCAGCAGCCCCCGGGGGGATGAGCAGTTCTTC
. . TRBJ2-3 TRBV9 CASSVELRDTQYF TGTGCCAGCAGCGTAGAACTCCGCGATACGCAGTATTTT
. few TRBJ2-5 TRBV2 CASRTQETQYF TGTGCCAGCAGGACCCAAGAGACCCAGTACTTC
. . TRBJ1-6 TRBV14 CANETRTYQGANHSPLHF TGTGCCAACGAGACAAGAACCTATCAGGGCGCAAACCATTCACCCCTCCACTTT
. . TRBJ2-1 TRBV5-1 CASRGSPDEQFF TGCGCCAGCAGAGGGAGCCCCGACGAGCAGTTCTTC
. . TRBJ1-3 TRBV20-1 CSAIYGNTIYF TGCAGTGCTATTTATGGAAACACCATATATTTT
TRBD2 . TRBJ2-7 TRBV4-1 CASSQISGETYEQYF TGCGCCAGCAGCCAAATTAGCGGGGAAACCTACGAGCAGTACTTC